The 8 T cell receptor beta chains listed next were all sequenced from one sample in a study of cytomegalovirus exposure and HLA in healthy donors (dated by TCRdb to 2017 to 2019). The library was generated by the immunoSEQ multiplex PCR assay. A mixture of 60 forward primers for TCR Vbeta segments and 13 reverse primers for TCR Jbeta segments was used in the multiplex PCR. Not all clones reach the TCRdb copy of this immuneACCESS table, which keeps in-frame sequences only. Checked studies attribute under half of the gap to unresolved V genes and leave the rest unexplained. For this sample there are fewer than 200,000 clones; around 77% appear just once. Around 2.4% of the sample lies in the top ten. The sequencing input was PBMCs. The receptors derive from a man in his sixties in good health and CMV-seronegative.

This clone was picked up one time. This chain joins TRBV7-2 and TRBJ2-2, with 7 bases lining up with TRBD2. Germline V gene lookup returns CDR1 SGHTA and CDR2 FQGNSA. CDR3 length: 16 residues. The ends lost 7 bases at V and 4 bases at J; junction bases unmatched: 12. CDR3 sequence reads: CASIMGRGGSTGELFF. The CDR3 DNA is TGTGCCAGCATCATGGGTCGCGGGGGAAGCACCGGGGAGCTGTTTTTT.

V usage is TRBV12-5 and J usage is TRBJ2-1, with D perhaps matching TRBD1 (7 bases). V was clipped by 1 base and J by 7 bases, with 11 bases between them. The CDR3 has 14 amino acids. From germline, CDR1 is LGHNT and CDR2 FRNRAP. Here the CDR3 reads CASGLGQGGNEQFF. In DNA, the CDR3 is TGTGCTAGTGGTTTGGGGCAGGGGGGAAATGAGCAGTTCTTC.

The gene calls are TRBV15 and TRBJ2-7, with a weak D call TRBD2 (5 bases). There are 13 residues in the CDR3. Trimming removed 0 bases from V and 6 bases from J, with 9 bases in between. Germline loops: CDR1 LNHNV, CDR2 YYDKDF (reference sequence). CDR3 sequence: CATSRDEGFEQYF. CDR3 in DNA: TGTGCCACCAGCAGAGATGAGGGCTTCGAGCAGTACTTC.

The V gene is TRBV7-3, the J gene TRBJ2-1, with TRBD1 matching over 9 bases. In germline, CDR1 is SGHTA, CDR2 FQGTGA. The CDR3 has 15 residues. V shed 5 bases, J shed 4 bases, and the junction held 6 bases outside the gene matches. The CDR3 reads CASSPQGAGYNEQFF. DNA of the CDR3: TGTGCCAGCAGCCCACAGGGGGCGGGTTACAATGAGCAGTTCTTC.

About this clone itself: Other DNA sequences within the sample encode an identical CDR3. This rearrangement joins TRBV7-8 to TRBJ1-1; D gene ambiguous. The V end lost 2 bases, the J end lost 1 base, and 5 bases lay between the germline ends. The length of the CDR3 is 13 residues. The V gene's germline CDR1 is SGHVS and CDR2 FQNEAQ. This CDR3 reads CASSLPGNTEAFF. In DNA form, the CDR3 reads TGTGCCAGCAGCTTACCAGGGAACACTGAAGCTTTCTTT. Full variable domain (missing parts from reference TRBV7-8 and TRBJ1-1): GAGVSQSPRYKVAKRGQDVALRCDPISGHVSLFWYQQALGQGPEFLTYFQNEAQLDKSGLPSDRFFAERPEGSVSTLKIQRTQQEDSAVYLCASSLPGNTEAFFGQGTRLTVV.

The rearrangement links TRBV18 to TRBJ2-1; TRBD2 aligns across 7 bases. V gave up 0 bases and J gave up 6 bases; unmatched junction bases: 11. The V gene's germline CDR1 is KGHSH and CDR2 LQKENI. CDR3 size: 17 residues. In DNA, the CDR3 is TGTGCCAGCTCACCACCGGCGGGGGTCCTCCTTTCCAATGAGCAGTTCTTC. As protein: CASSPPAGVLLSNEQFF.

This clone was detected once. The chain combines TRBV6-5 with TRBJ2-7; perhaps TRBD1 as D (6 bases). Trimming took off 2 bases at V and 11 bases at J, with 13 bases between the two ends. The CDR3 is made up of 12 amino acids. CDR1 is MNHEY and CDR2 is SVGAGI in the germline V gene. The CDR3 sequence is CASSYQGGSEYF. DNA of the CDR3: TGTGCCAGCAGTTACCAAGGGGGTAGTGAGTACTTC.

The chain uses TRBV5-1 and TRBJ1-1; a weak D match, TRBD1 (6 bases). CDR3 length: 15 residues. Between the trimmed V and J ends, which lost 0 bases and 1 base, there was a span of 10 bases. CDR1 and CDR2 from the germline V gene are SGHRS and YFSETQ. CDR3 in amino acids: CASSLEGGRNTEAFF. DNA of the CDR3: TGCGCCAGCAGCTTGGAAGGGGGAAGGAACACTGAAGCTTTCTTT.